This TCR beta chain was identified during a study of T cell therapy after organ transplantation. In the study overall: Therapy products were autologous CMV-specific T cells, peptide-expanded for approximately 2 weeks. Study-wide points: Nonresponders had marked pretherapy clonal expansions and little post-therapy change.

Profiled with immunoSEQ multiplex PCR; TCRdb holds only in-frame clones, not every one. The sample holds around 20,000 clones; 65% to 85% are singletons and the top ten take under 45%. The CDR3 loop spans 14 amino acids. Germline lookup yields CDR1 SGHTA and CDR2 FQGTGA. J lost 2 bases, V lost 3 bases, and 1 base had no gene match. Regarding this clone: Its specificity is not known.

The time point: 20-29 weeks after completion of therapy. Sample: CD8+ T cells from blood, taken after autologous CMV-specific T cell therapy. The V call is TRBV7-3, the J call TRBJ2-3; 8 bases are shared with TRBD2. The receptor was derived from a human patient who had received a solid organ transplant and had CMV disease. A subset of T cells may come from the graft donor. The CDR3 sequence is CASSFSGITDTQYF. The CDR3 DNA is TGTGCCAGCAGCTTTAGCGGGATCACAGATACGCAGTATTTT. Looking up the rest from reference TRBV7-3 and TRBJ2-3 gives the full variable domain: GAGVSQTPSNKVTEKGKYVELRCDPISGHTALYWYRQSLGQGPEFLIYFQGTGAADDSGLPNDRFFAVRPEGSVSTLKIQRTERGDSAVYLCASSFSGITDTQYFGPGTRLTVL.